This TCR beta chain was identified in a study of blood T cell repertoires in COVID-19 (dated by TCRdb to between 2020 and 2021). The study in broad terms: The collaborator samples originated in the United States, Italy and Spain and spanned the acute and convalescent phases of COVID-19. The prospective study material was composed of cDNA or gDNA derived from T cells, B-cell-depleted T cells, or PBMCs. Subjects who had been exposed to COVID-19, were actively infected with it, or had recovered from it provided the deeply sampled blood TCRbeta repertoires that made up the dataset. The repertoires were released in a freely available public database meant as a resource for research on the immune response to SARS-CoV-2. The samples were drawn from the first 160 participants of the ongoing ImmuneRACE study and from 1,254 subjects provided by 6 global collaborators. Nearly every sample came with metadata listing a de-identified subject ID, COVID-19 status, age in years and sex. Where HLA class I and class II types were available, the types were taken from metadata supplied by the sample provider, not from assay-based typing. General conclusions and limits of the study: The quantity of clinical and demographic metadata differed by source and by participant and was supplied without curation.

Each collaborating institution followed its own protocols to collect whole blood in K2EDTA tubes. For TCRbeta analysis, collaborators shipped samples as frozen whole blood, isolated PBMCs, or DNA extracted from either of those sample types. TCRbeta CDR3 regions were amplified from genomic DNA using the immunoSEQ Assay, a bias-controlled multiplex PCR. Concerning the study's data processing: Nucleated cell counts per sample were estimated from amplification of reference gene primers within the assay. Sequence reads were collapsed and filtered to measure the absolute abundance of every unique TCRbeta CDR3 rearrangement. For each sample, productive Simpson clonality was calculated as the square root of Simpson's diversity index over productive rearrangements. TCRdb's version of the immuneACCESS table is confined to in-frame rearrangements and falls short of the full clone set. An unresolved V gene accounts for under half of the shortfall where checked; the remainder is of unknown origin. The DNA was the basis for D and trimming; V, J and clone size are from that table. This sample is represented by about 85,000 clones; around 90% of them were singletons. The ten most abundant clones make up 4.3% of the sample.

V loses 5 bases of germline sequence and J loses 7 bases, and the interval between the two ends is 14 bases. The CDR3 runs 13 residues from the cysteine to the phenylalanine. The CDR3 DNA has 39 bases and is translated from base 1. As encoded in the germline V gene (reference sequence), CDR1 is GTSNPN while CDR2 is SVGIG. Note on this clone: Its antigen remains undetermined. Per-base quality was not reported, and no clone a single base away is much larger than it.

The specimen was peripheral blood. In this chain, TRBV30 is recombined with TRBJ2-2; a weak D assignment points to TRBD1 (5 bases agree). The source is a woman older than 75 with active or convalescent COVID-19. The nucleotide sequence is TGTGCCTGGTCATCCAGGGATGGCGGGGAGCTGTTTTTT. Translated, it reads CAWSSRDGGELFF. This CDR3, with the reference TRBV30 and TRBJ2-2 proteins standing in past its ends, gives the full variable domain SQTIHQWPATLVQPVGSPLSLECTVEGTSNPNLYWYRQAAGRGLQLLFYSVGIGQISSEVPQNLSASRPQDRQFILSSKKLLLSDSGFYLCAWSSRDGGELFFGEGSRLTVL.